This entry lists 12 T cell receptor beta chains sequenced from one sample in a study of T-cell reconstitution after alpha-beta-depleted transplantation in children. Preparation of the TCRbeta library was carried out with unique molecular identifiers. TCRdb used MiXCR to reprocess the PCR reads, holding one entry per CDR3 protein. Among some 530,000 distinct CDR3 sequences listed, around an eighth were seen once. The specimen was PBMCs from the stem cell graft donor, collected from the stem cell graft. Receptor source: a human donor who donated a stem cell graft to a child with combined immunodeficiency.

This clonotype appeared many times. The CDR3 region has the DNA TGTGCCAGCAGTTTAACGAAGGCGAACACTGAAGCTTTCTTT. It encodes CASSLTKANTEAFF. This chain joins TRBV12-3 or TRBV12-4 and TRBJ1-1, with D unclear. The CDR3 runs to 14 residues. V was cut by 2 bases and J by 1 base, with 8 bases left in between.

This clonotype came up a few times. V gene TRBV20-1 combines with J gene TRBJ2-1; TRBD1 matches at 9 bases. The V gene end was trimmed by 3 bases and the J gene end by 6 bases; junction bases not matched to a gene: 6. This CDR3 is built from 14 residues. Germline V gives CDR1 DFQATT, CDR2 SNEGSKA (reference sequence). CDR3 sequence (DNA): TGCAGTGCTAGTAAAGTGGGACAGGGCAATGAGCAGTTCTTC. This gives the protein CSASKVGQGNEQFF.

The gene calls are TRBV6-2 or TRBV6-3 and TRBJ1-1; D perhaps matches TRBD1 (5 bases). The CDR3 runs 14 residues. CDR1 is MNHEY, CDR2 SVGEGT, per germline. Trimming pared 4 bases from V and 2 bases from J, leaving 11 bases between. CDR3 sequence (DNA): TGTGCCAGCAGTTGGGGCAGCCCCAACACTGAAGCTTTCTTT. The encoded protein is CASSWGSPNTEAFF.

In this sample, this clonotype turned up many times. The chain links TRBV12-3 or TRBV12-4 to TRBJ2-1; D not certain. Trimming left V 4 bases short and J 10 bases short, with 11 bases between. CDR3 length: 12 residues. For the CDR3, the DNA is TGTGCCAGCAGTTCCCCCCGGCGGGAGCAGTTCTTC. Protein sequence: CASSSPRREQFF.

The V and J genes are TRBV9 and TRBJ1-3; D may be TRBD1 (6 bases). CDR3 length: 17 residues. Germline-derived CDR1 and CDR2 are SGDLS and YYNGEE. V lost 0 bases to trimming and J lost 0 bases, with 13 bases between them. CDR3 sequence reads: CASSVAGAGASGNTIYF. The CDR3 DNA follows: TGTGCCAGCAGCGTAGCTGGGGCGGGGGCCTCTGGAAACACCATATATTTT. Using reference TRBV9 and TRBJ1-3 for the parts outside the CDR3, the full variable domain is DSGVTQTPKHLITATGQRVTLRCSPRSGDLSVYWYQQSLDQGLQFLIQYYNGEERAKGNILERFSAQQFPDLHSELNLSSLELGDSALYFCASSVAGAGASGNTIYFGEGSWLTVV.

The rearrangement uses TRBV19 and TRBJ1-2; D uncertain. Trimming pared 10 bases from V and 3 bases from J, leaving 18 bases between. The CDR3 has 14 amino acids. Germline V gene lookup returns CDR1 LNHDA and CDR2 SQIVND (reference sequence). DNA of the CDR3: TGTGCCACTACCCCTATTATGGGTGACTATGGCTACACCTTC. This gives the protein CATTPIMGDYGYTF.

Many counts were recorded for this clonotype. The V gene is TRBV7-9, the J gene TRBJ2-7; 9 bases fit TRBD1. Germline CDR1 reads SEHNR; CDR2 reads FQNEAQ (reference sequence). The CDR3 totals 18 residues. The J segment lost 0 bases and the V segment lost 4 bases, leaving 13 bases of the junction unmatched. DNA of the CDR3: TGTGCCAGCAGCTCTCCTAGGGACAGGGATCCCCTCTCCTACGAGCAGTACTTC. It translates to CASSSPRDRDPLSYEQYF.

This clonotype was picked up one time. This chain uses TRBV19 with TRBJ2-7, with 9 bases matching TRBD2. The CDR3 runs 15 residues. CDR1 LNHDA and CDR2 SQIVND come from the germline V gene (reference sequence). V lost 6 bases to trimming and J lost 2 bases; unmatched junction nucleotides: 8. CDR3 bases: TGTGCCAGTAGGGATATAGCGGGAGAACCCTACGAGCAGTACTTC. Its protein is CASRDIAGEPYEQYF.

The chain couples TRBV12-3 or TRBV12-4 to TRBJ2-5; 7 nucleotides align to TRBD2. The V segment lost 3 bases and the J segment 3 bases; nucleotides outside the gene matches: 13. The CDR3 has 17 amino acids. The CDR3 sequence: CASSFFLAELPEETQYF. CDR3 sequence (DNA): TGTGCCAGCAGTTTTTTCCTAGCGGAACTCCCGGAAGAGACCCAGTACTTC.

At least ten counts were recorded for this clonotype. CDR3 loop: CASSLQRDYEQYF. CDR3 in DNA: TGTGCCAGCAGCTTACAGCGGGACTACGAGCAGTACTTC. The V gene is TRBV5-4, the J gene TRBJ2-7, with 7 bases that match TRBD2. The CDR3 sequence is 13 residues long. The germline gives CDR1 SGHNT, CDR2 YYREEE (reference sequence). V shed 2 bases and J 3 bases; nucleotides not matched to a gene: 2.

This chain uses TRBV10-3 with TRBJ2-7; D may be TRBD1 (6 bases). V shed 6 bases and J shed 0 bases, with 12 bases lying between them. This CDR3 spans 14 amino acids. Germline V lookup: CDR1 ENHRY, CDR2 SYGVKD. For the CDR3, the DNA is TGTGCCATCAGAGAGGACAGCCACTCCTACGAGCAGTACTTC. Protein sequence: CAIREDSHSYEQYF.

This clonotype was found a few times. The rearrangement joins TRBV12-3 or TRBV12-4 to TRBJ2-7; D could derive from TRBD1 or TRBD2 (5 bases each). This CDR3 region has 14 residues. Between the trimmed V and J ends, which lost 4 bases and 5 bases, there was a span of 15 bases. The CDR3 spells CASSSGSRGHEQYF. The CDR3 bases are TGTGCCAGCAGTTCGGGGTCCCGGGGCCACGAGCAGTACTTC.